This entry concerns a single TCR beta chain. This record belongs to a study of T cell changes during pregnancy in multiple sclerosis. Using immunoSEQ multiplex PCR, the repertoire was profiled, and TCRdb retains in-frame clones only, with some absent. The data contain 90,000 or so clones, 90% to 95% of them seen just once; the ten biggest clones take up 3.5% to 4%. Germline V gives CDR1 MNHEY, CDR2 SVGAGI. J lost 3 bases, V lost 6 bases, and 9 bases had no gene match. The CDR3 totals 15 residues. Sequences were derived from PBMCs, sampled in the first trimester of pregnancy. The V and J genes are TRBV6-5 and TRBJ2-7, with 9 bases aligning to TRBD1. The clonotype was recovered from a female donor in good health, serving as a control in a pregnancy study. Some clones in this sample may be carry-over from other donors' samples. The CDR3 region is CASRVDRGNFYEQYF. CDR3 bases: TGTGCCAGCAGAGTGGACAGGGGTAATTTCTACGAGCAGTACTTC.